This TCR beta chain was sequenced in a study of blood T cell repertoires in COVID-19. Background on the study: The United States, Italy and Spain were the sources of the acute and convalescent COVID-19 samples. Sources were T cells, B-cell-depleted T cells, or PBMCs; the material itself was cDNA or gDNA.

Original processing methods: From reference gene primer amplification, estimates of nucleated cell counts were derived. TCRdb's copy holds only in-frame clones and misses some; the assay was immunoSEQ multiplex PCR. That table gives V, J and clone size, and the DNA gave D and trimming. The sample includes tens of thousands of clones, nearly 80% of them seen just once. Germline loops: CDR1 SEHNR, CDR2 FQNEAQ (reference sequence). V lost 6 bases to trimming and J lost 2 bases; unmatched junction nucleotides: 4. The CDR3 sequence is 14 residues long. The J gene is TRBJ2-7, the V gene TRBV7-9; 10 bases match TRBD2. This TCR was recovered from a human donor in a cohort sampled during active COVID-19. Sequenced: peripheral blood. CDR3 sequence reads: CASSLAGETYEQYF. CDR3 nucleotides: TGTGCCAGCAGTCTAGCGGGGGAAACCTACGAGCAGTACTTC.